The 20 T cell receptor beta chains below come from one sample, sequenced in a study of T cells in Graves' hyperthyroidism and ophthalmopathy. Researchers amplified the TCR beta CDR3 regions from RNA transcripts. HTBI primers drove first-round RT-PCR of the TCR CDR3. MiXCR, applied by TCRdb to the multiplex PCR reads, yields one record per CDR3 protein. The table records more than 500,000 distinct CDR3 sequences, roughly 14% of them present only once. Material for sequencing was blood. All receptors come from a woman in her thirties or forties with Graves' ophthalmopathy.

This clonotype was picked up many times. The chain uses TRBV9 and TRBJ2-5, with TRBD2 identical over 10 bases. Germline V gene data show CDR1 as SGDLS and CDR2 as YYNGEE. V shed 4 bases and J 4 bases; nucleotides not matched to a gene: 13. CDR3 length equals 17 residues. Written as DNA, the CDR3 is TGTGCCAGCAGCCCGGGACTAGCGAGGAGATTTTCAGAGACCCAGTACTTC. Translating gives CASSPGLARRFSETQYF.

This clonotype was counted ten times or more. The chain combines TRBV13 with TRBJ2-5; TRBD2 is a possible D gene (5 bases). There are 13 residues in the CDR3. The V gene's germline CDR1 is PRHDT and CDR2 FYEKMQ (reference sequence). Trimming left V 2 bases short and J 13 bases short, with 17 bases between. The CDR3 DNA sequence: TGTGCCAGCAGCTTACCTAGCCTACCCTTTTTGTACTTC. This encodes CASSLPSLPFLYF.

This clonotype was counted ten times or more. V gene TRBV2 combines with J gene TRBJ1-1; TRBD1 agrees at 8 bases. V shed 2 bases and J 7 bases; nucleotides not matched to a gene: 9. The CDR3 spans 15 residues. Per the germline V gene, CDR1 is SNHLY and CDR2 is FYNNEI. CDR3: CASSERAGGILEAFF. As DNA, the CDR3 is TGTGCCAGCAGTGAACGTGCAGGGGGCATCCTTGAAGCTTTCTTT.

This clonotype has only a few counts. The CDR3 DNA reads TGTGCCAGCAGGCAAACAGGGGTCAGCTCCTACGAGCAGTACTTC. Translating it yields CASRQTGVSSYEQYF. The chain joins TRBV13 to TRBJ2-7; 7 bases are shared with TRBD1. There are 15 residues in the CDR3. Germline assignment: CDR1 PRHDT and CDR2 FYEKMQ (reference sequence). Losses at the gene ends were 6 bases for V and 0 bases for J; bases not matched to a gene: 8.

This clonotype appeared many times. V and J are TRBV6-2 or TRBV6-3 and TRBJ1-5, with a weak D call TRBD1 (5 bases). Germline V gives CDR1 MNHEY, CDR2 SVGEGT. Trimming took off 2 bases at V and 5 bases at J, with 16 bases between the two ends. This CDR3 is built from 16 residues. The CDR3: CASSYRRGEGDQPQHF. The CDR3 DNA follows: TGTGCCAGCAGTTACCGCCGGGGGGAAGGGGATCAGCCCCAGCATTTT.

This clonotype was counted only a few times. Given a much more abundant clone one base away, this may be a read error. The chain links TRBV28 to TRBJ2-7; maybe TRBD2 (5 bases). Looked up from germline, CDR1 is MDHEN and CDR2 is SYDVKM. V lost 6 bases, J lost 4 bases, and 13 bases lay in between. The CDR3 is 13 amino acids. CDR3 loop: CASRKQRVYEQYF. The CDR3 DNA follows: TGTGCCAGCAGAAAACAGAGGGTTTACGAGCAGTACTTC.

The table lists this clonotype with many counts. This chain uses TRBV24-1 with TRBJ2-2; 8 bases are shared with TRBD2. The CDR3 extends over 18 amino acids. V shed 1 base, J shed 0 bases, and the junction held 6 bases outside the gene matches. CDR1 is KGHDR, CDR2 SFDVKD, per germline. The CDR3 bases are TGTGCCACCAGTGATTTAATAGCGGGAAGCTCGAACACCGGGGAGCTGTTTTTT. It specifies CATSDLIAGSSNTGELFF.

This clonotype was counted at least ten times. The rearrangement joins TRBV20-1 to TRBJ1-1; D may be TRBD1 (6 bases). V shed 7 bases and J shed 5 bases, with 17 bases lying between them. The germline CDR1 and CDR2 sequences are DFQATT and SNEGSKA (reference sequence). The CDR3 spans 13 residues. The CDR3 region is CSVRQTGGTEAFF. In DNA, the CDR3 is TGCAGTGTTAGGCAGACAGGAGGGACTGAAGCTTTCTTT.

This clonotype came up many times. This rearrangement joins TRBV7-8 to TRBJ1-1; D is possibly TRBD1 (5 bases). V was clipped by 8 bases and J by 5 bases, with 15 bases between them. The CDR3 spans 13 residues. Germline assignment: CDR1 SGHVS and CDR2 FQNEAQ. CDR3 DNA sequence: TGTGCCAGCGGGGGTGGGATTGGGACTGAAGCTTTCTTT. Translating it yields CASGGGIGTEAFF.

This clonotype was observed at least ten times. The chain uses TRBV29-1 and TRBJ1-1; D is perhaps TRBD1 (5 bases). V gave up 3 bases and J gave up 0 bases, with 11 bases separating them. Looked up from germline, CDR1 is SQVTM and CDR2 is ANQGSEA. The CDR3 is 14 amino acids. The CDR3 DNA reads TGCAGCGTTGACCGGGACGGTATGAACACTGAAGCTTTCTTT. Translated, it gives CSVDRDGMNTEAFF.

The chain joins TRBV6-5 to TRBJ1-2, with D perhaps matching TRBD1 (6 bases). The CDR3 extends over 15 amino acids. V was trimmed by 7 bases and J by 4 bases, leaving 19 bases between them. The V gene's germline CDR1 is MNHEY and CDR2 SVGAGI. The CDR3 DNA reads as TGTGCCAGCACTTCGCCAGCAAGAGGGGGCTATGGCTACACCTTC. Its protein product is CASTSPARGGYGYTF.

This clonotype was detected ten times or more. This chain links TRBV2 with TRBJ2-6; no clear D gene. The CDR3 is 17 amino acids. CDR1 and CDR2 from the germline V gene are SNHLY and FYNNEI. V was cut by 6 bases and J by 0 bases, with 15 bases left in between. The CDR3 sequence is CASSRTSLASGANVLTF. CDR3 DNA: TGTGCCAGCAGCAGGACCTCCTTAGCCTCTGGGGCCAACGTCCTGACTTTC.

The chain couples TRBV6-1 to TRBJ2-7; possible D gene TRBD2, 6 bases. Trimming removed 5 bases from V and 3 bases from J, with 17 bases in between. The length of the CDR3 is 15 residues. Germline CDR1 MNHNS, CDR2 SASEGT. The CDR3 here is CASSRSGLGLYEQYF. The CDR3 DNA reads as TGTGCCAGCAGTCGAAGCGGGTTGGGGCTCTACGAGCAGTACTTC.

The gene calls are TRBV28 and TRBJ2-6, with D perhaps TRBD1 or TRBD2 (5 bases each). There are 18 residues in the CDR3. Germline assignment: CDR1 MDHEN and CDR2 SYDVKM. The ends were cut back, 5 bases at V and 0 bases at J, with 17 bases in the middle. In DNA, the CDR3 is TGTGCCAGCAGTCCGCAAGCCGGGGCCCTCTCTGGGGCCAACGTCCTGACTTTC. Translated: CASSPQAGALSGANVLTF.

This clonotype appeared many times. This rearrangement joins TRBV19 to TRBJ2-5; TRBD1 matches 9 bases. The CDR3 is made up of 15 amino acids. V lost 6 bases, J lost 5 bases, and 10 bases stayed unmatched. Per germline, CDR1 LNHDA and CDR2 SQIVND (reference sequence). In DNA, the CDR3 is TGTGCCAGTAGGGTAACCGGGACAGGGACGGAGACCCAGTACTTC. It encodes CASRVTGTGTETQYF.

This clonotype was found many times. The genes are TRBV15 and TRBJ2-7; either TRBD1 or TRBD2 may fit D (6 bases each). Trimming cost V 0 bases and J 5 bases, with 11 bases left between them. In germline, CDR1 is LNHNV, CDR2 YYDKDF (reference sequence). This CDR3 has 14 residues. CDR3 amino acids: CATSREGGGHEQYF. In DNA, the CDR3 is TGTGCCACCAGCAGAGAAGGGGGAGGTCACGAGCAGTACTTC. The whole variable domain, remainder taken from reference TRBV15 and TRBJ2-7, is DAMVIQNPRYQVTQFGKPVTLSCSQTLNHNVMYWYQQKSSQAPKLLFHYYDKDFNNEADTPDNFQSRRPNTSFCFLDIRSPGLGDTAMYLCATSREGGGHEQYFGPGTRLTVT.

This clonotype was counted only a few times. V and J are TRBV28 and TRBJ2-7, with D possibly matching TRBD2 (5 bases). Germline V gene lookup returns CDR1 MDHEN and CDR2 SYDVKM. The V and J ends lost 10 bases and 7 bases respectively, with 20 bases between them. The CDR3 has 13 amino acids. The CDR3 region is CATKTGLIGEQYF. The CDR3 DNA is TGTGCCACCAAGACGGGGTTAATCGGGGAGCAGTACTTC.

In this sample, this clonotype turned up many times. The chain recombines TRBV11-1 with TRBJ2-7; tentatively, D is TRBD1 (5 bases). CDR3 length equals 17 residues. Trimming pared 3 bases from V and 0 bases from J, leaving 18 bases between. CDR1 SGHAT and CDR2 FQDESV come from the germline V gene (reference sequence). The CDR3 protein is CASSLIGLKGPSYEQYF. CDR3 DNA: TGTGCCAGCAGCTTGATCGGCCTCAAGGGGCCCTCCTACGAGCAGTACTTC.

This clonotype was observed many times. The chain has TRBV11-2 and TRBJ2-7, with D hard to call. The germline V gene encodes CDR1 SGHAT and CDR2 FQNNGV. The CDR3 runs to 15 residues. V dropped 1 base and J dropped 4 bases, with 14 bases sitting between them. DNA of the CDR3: TGTGCCAGCAGCTTAGGGGCGTTGGGCAGATACGAGCAGTACTTC. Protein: CASSLGALGRYEQYF.

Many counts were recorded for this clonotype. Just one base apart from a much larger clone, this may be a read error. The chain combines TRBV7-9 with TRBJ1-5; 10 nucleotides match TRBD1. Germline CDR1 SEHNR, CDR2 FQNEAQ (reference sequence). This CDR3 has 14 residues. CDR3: CASSLGTGDQPQHF. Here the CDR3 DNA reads TGTGCCAGCAGTTTAGGGACAGGGGATCAGCCCCAGCATTTT.